This TCR beta chain stems from a study of technical replicates of blood from several donors. The germline V gene has CDR1 MGHDK and CDR2 SYGVNS. The trim removed 5 bases at V and 5 bases at J, leaving 9 bases unmatched. The CDR3 runs to 15 residues. Using immunoSEQ multiplex PCR, the repertoire was profiled, and TCRdb retains in-frame clones only, with some absent. Among about 82,000 clones listed, over 95% were seen once. Specimen: T cells isolated from PBMCs. This clonotype originated in a human donor in good health. The J gene is TRBJ1-1, the V gene TRBV25-1; TRBD1 matches at 9 bases. The CDR3 sequence is CASSNLQGAGTEAFF. The CDR3 nucleotides are TGTGCCAGCAGTAACTTACAGGGGGCAGGGACTGAAGCTTTCTTT.